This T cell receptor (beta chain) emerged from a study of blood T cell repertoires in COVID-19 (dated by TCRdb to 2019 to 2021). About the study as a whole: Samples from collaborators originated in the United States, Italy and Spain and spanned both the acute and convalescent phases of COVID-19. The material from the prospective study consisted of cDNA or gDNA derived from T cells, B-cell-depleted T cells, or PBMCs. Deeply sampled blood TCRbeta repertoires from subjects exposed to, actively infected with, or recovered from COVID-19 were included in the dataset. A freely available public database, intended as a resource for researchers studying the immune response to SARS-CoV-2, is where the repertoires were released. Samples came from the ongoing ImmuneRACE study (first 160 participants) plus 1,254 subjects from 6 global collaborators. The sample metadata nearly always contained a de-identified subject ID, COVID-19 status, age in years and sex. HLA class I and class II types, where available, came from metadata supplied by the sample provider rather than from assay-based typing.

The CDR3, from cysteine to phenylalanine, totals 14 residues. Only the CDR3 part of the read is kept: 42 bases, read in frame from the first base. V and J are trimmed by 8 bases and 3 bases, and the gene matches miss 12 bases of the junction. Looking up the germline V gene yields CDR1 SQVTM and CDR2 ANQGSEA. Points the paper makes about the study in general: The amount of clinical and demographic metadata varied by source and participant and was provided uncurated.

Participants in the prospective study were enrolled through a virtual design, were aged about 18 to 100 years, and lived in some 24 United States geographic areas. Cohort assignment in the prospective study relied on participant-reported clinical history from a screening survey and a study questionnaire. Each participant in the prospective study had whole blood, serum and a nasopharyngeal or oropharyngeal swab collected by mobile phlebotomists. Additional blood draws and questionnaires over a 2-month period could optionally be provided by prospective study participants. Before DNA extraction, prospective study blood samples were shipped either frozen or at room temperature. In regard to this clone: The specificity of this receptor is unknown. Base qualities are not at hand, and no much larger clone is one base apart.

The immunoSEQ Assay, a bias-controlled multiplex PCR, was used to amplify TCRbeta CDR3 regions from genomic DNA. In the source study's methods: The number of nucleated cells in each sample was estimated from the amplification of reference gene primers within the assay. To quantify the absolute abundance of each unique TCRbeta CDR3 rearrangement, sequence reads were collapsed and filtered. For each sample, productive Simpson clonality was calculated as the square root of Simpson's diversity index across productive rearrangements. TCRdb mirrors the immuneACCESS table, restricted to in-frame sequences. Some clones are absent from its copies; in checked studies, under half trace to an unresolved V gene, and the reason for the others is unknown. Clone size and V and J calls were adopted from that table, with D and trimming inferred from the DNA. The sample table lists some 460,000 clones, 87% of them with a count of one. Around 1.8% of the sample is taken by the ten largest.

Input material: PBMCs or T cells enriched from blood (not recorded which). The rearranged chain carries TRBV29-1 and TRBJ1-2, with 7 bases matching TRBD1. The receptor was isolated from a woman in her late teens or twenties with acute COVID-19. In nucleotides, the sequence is TGCAGCACCCCAAAGGGGGCGCGAGACTATGGCTACACCTTC. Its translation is CSTPKGARDYGYTF. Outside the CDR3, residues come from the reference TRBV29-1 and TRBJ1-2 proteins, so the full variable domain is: SAVISQKPSRDICQRGTSLTIQCQVDSQVTMMFWYRQQPGQSLTLIATANQGSEATYESGFVIDKFPISRPNLTFSTLTVSNMSPEDSSIYLCSTPKGARDYGYTFGSGTRLTVV.